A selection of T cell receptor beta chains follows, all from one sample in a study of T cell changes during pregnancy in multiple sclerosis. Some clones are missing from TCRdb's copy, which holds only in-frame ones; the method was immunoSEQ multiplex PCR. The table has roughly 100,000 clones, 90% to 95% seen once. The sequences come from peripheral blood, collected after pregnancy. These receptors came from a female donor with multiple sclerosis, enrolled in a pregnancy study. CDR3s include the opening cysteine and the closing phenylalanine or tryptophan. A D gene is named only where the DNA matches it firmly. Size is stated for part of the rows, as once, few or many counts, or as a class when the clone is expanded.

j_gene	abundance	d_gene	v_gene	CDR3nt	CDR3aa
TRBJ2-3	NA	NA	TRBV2	TGTGCCAGCCCAGGGGTAGTGACAGATACGCAGTATTTT	CASPGVVTDTQYF
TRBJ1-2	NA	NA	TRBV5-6	TGTGCCAGCAGCTTGGGCAGGCCTAACTATGGCTACACCTTC	CASSLGRPNYGYTF
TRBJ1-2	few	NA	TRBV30	TGTGCCTGGAGGGGCCTAAGGGGGGGGCGGATTTCTAACTATGGCTACACCTTC	CAWRGLRGGRISNYGYTF
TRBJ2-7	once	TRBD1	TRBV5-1	TGCGCCAGCAGCCAGGGGACAGGGGTCGGACTGGGTCCTTTTGAGCAGTACTTC	CASSQGTGVGLGPFEQYF
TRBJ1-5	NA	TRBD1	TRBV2	TGTGCCAGCAGTGGGACAGGGGGGAGCAATCAGCCCCAGCATTTT	CASSGTGGSNQPQHF
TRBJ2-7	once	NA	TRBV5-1	TGCGCCAGCAGCTTGGATCCCCTCTACGAGCAGTACTTC	CASSLDPLYEQYF
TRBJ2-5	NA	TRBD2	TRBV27	TGTGCCAGCAGTTTATCGTCGGGGGGGGAGACCCAGTACTTC	CASSLSSGGETQYF
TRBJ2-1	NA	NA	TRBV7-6	TGTGCCAGCAGCCCCGTCGACAGGTATGAGCAGTTCTTC	CASSPVDRYEQFF
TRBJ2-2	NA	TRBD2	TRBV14	TGTGCCAGCAGCCCGGGACTAGCGGGGGCCACCGGGGAGCTGTTTTTT	CASSPGLAGATGELFF
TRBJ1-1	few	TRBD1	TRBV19	TGTGCCACCCAGACAGGGGGCGACCCTGAAGCTTTCTTT	CATQTGGDPEAFF
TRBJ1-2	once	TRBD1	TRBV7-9	TGTGCCAGCAGCCAGAGGCAGGGACAGGGTGGTAACTATGGCTACACCTTC	CASSQRQGQGGNYGYTF
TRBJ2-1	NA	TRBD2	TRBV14	TGTGCCAGCAGCCCATGGACTAGCGCCTACAATGAGCAGTTCTTC	CASSPWTSAYNEQFF
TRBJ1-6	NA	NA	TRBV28	TGTGCCAGCAGTTGGGACTCCACTAGCTCCTATAATTCACCCCTCCACTTT	CASSWDSTSSYNSPLHF
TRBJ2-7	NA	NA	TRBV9	TGTGCCAGCAGCGCCAGCGGAGGGCCCTACGAGCAGTACTTC	CASSASGGPYEQYF
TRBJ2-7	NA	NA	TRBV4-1	TGCGCCAGCAGCCAGCGGGACGCCTACGAGCAGTACTTC	CASSQRDAYEQYF
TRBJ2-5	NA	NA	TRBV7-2	TGTGCCAGCAGCTTAGTAGGACAGTCCCAAGAGACCCAGTACTTC	CASSLVGQSQETQYF
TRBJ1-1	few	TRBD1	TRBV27	TGTGCCAGCAGTTCGCAGACAGGGATAGTGAGTGAAGCTTTCTTT	CASSSQTGIVSEAFF
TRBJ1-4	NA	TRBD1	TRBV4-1	TGCGCCAGCAGCCAAGAGGGGACAGCGTTTGATGAAAAACTGTTTTTT	CASSQEGTAFDEKLFF
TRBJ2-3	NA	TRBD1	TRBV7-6	TGTGCCAGCAGCCCATGGGGACAGAGCACAGATACGCAGTATTTT	CASSPWGQSTDTQYF
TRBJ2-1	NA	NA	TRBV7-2	TGTGCCAGCAGCTTCATGAGGGCACAGGAGCAGTTCTTC	CASSFMRAQEQFF
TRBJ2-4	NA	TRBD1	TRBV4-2	TGTGCCAGCAGCCAAGAGGGGACAGGGCGAGCAAACATTCAGTACTTC	CASSQEGTGRANIQYF
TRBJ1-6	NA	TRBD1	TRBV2	TGTGCCAGCAGTTCAGGGGGTAATTCACCCCTCCACTTT	CASSSGGNSPLHF
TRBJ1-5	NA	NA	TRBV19	TGTGCCAGTAGTATAGGTCCCAACAACAGTAATAGCAATCAGCCCCAGCATTTT	CASSIGPNNSNSNQPQHF
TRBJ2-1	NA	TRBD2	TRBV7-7	TGTGCTAGCAGCAGACAGATAGCGGGGATGGGGAATGAGCAGTTCTTC	CASSRQIAGMGNEQFF
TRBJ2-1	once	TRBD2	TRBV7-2	TGTGCCAGCAGCTTGCAGTCGGGGGGGGCCGGCGCCGAGCAGTTCTTC	CASSLQSGGAGAEQFF
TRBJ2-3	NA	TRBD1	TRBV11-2	TGTGCCAGCAGCCCTAGAAGGCAGGGGGTTTATACAGATACGCAGTATTTT	CASSPRRQGVYTDTQYF
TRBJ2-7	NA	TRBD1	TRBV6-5	TGTGCCAGCAGTCACGGACAGGGCTTATACGAGCAGTACTTC	CASSHGQGLYEQYF
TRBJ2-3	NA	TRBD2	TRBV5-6	TGTGCCAGCAGCACCCTCGGAGCGGGGGACACAGATACGCAGTATTTT	CASSTLGAGDTDTQYF
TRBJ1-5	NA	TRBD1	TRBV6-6	TGTGCCAGCCGGGACAGGGAATCGGGTGTTAATCAGCCCCAGCATTTT	CASRDRESGVNQPQHF
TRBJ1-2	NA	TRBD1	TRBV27	TGTGCCAGCAGTTGGGACAGGGGATCCGGGGGCTACACCTTC	CASSWDRGSGGYTF
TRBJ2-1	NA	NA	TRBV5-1	TGCGCCAGCAGCGCAGAGGGTCGGACCGACAATGAGCAGTTCTTC	CASSAEGRTDNEQFF
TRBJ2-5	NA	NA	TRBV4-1	TGCGCCAGCAGCCAAGATATCGGACAGCAAGAGACCCAGTACTTC	CASSQDIGQQETQYF
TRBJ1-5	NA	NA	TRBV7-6	TGTGCCAGCAGCTCCGGTGTTCGGTATAGCAATCAGCCCCAGCATTTT	CASSSGVRYSNQPQHF
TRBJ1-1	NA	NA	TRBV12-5	TGTGCTAGTGCCCTCAAGACAGTCATGAACACTGAAGCTTTCTTT	CASALKTVMNTEAFF
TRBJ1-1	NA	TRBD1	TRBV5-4	TGTGCCAGCAGCCCCGGACAGGGACGAGCTTTCTTT	CASSPGQGRAFF
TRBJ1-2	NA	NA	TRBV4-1	TGCGCCAGCAGCCAAGAGGTGGGGAGAAGGACTAACTATGGCTACACCTTC	CASSQEVGRRTNYGYTF
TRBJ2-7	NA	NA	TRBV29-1	TGCAGCGTTGAAGATCCTAGTCGGGGCTACGAGCAGTACTTC	CSVEDPSRGYEQYF
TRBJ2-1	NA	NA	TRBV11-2	TGTGCCAGCAGCTTAGTATGGAGCGGGACATACAATGAGCAGTTCTTC	CASSLVWSGTYNEQFF
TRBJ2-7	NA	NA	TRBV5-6	TGTGCCAGCAGCTTAGGGGGAATCCCCCCCCGGGACGAGCAGTACTTC	CASSLGGIPPRDEQYF
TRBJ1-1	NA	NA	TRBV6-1	TGTGCCAGCAGCGCCGTTGGGGCTTTGAGCACTGAAGCTTTCTTT	CASSAVGALSTEAFF
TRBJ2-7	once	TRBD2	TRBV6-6	TGTGCCAGCAGGACTTTCCGGCTAGCGGAATCCTACGAGCAGTACTTC	CASRTFRLAESYEQYF
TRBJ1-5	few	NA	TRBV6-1	TGTGCCAGCAGTGATCGGCCCCAGCATTTT	CASSDRPQHF
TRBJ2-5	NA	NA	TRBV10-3	TGTGCCATCAGCAAGAAGGACGTTTATCAGGGGACCCAGTACTTC	CAISKKDVYQGTQYF
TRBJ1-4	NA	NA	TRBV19	TGTGCCAGTAGTCGGGGCAGCGGGGAAAAACTGTTTTTT	CASSRGSGEKLFF
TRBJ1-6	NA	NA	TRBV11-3	TGTGCCAGCAGCTTAGAATCTTATAATTCACCCCTCCACTTT	CASSLESYNSPLHF
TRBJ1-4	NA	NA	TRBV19	TGTGCCAGTAGCCTACAGGGCGGGTCTAATGAAAAACTGTTTTTT	CASSLQGGSNEKLFF
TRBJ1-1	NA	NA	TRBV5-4	TGTGCCAGCAGCCGGGGGGGGGATACAGGGTCGGGTGCGGCTTTCTTT	CASSRGGDTGSGAAFF
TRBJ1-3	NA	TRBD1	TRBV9	TGTGCCAGCAGCGGACTACAGGGGACGGGAAACACCATATATTTT	CASSGLQGTGNTIYF
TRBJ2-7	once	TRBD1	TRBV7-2	TGTGCCAGCAGCCTCTGGGACAGGGGGGGCGAGCAGTACTTC	CASSLWDRGGEQYF